This TCR beta chain stems from a study of T-cell reconstitution after alpha-beta-depleted transplantation in children. Study-wide results and caveats: Diversity and T-cell counts at one year after transplant derived mostly from new T cells.

Molecular barcoding with unique molecular identifiers was used for the TCRbeta library. TCRdb called the PCR reads again in MiXCR, with one record for every CDR3 protein. The repertoire holds around 90,000 distinct CDR3 sequences, with roughly 15% as singletons. This clonotype has at least ten counts. Its matching antigen is unknown. A read error may produce the germline difference seen at one junction end. Looked up from germline, CDR1 is SGHRS and CDR2 is YFSETQ. This CDR3 has 14 residues. The gene calls are TRBV5-1 and TRBJ2-2; 7 nucleotides align to TRBD2. Sample: PBMCs, mostly from graft donor cells, taken 180 days after TCRalphabeta/CD19-depleted stem cell transplant. This TCR was sampled from a male patient between 2 and 15 years old who had a stem cell transplant for acute lymphoblastic leukemia, so the T cells may come from the graft donor. The CDR3: CASSLAGNTGELFF. The CDR3 DNA is TGTGCCAGCAGCTTAGCGGGGAACACCGGGGAGCTGTTTTTT. Together with reference TRBV5-1 and TRBJ2-2, the CDR3 gives the full variable domain: KAGVTQTPRYLIKTRGQQVTLSCSPISGHRSVSWYQQTPGQGLQFLFEYFSETQRNKGNFPGRFSGRQFSNSRSEMNVSTLELGDSALYLCASSLAGNTGELFFGEGSRLTVL.